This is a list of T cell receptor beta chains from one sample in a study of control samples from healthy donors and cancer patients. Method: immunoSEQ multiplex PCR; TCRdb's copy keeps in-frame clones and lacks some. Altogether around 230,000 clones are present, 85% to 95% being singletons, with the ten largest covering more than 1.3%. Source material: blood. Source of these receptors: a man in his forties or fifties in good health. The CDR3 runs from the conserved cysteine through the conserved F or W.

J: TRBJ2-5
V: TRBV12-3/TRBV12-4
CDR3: CASRGGEETQYF

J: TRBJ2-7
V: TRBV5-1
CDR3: CASSPGHPYEQYF

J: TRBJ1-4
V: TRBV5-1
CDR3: CASSSGTEEEKLFF

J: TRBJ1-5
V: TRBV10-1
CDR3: CASSESNQPQHF

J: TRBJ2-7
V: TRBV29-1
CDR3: CSVETSGYEQYF

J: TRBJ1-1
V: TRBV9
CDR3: CASSPNSGTEAFF

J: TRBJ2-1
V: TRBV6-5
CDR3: CASRLQGTYNEQFF

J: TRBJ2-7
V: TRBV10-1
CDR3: CASSDLLSYEQYF

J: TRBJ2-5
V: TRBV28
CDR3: CASSLVDRSQETQYF

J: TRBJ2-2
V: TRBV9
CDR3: CASSAAANTGELFF